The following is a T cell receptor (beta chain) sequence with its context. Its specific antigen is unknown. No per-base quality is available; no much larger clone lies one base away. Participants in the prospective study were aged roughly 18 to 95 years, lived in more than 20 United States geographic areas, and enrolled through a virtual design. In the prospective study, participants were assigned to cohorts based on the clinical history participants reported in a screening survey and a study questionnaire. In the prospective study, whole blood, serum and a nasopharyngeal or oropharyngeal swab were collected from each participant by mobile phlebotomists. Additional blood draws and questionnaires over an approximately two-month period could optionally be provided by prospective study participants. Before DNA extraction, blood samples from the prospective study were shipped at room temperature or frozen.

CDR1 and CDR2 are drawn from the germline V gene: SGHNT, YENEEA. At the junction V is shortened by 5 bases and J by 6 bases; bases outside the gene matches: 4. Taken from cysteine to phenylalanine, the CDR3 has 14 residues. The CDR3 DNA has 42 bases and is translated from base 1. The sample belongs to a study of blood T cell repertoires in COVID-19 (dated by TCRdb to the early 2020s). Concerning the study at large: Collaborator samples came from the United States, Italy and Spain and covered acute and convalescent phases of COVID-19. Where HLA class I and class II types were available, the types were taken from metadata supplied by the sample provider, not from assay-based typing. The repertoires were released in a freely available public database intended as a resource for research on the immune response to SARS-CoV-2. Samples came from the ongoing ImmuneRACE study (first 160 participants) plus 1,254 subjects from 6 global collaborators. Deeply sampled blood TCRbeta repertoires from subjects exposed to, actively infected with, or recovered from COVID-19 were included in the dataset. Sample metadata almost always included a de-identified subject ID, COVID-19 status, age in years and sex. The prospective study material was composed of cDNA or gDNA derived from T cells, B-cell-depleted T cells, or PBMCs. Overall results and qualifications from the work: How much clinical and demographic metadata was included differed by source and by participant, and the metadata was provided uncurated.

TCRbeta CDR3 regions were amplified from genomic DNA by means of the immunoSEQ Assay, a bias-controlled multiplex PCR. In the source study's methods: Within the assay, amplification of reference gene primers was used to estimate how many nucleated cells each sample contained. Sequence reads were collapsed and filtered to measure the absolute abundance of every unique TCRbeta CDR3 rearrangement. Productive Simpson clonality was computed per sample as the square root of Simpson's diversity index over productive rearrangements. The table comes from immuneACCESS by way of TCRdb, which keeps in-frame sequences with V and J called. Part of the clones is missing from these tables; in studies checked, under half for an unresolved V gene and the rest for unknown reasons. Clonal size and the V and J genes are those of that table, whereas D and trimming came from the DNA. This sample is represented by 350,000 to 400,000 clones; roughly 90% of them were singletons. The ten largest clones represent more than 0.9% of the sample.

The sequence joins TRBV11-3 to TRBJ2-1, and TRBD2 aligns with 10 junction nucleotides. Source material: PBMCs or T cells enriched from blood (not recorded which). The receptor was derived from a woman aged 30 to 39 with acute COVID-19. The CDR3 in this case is CASSASGGLNEQFF. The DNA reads TGTGCCAGCAGCGCTAGCGGGGGCCTCAATGAGCAGTTCTTC.